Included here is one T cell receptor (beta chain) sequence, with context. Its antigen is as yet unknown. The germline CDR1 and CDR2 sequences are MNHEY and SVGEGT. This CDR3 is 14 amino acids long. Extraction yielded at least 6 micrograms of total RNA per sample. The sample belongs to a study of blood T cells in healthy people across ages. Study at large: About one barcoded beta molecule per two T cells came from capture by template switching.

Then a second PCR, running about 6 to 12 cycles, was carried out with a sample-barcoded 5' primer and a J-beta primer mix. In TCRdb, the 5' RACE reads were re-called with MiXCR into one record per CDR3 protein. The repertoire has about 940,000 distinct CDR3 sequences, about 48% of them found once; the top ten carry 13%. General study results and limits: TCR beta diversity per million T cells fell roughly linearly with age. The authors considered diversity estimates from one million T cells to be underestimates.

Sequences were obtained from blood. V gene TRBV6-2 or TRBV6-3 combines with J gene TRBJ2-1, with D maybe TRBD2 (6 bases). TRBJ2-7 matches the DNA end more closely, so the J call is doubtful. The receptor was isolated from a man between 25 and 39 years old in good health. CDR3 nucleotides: TGTGCCAGCACTACGGGACTGGCCTACAATGAGCAGTACTTC. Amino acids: CASTTGLAYNEQYF.